The clone carrying this TCR beta chain was picked up many times. Its target is not known. Relying on iRepertoire HTBI primers and Arm-PCR of CDR3 regions, the team built TCR beta libraries. Source study methods: Identification of gene segments yielded around 63 TRBV and some 14 TRBJ across samples. TCRdb independently ran MiXCR on the multiplex PCR reads; one entry per CDR3 protein. The V and J calls reflect TCRdb's pipeline rather than the authors' work. The sample includes hundreds of thousands of distinct CDR3 sequences, around 11% of them seen just once. The germline V gene has CDR1 LNHNV and CDR2 YYDKDF (reference sequence). With 0 bases removed from V and 1 base from J, the gap between germline ends came to 11 bases. This CDR3 contains 16 residues. Time point indicated: newly diagnosed GD, antithyroid drugs for less than 3 months. RNA from PBMCs was the source of the TCR library. The data derive from a study of regulatory T cells in long-lasting Graves disease.

The study, taken as a whole, reports: Persistent Graves' patients showed less TCR diversity than newly diagnosed patients showed.

These data were also filed under a second study, of T cells in Graves' hyperthyroidism and ophthalmopathy.

Sequencing was performed on peripheral blood mononuclear cells (PBMCs), taken at new diagnosis, from a patient treated with antithyroid drugs. J is TRBJ2-3 and V is TRBV15; D is possibly TRBD1 (6 bases). The clonotype originates from a woman aged 25 to 39 with Graves disease. DNA for the CDR3: TGTGCCACCAGCAGAGAGAAACAGGGAGGCACAGATACGCAGTATTTT. Protein: CATSREKQGGTDTQYF.